Listed below are T cell receptor beta chains from one sample, sequenced in a study of cytomegalovirus exposure and HLA in healthy donors. TCRdb's table, derived via immunoSEQ multiplex PCR, lists solely in-frame clones and lacks some. The sample contains approximately 150,000 clones, roughly three quarters of which appear only once. The sample comprised PBMCs. The receptors originated from a woman between 40 and 55 years old in good health and CMV-seronegative. CDR3s include the opening cysteine and the closing phenylalanine or tryptophan. The order of the fields is D gene, V gene, J gene, clone size, CDR3 protein, CDR3 DNA. A D gene is named only where the DNA matches it firmly. The size entry is marked missing in some rows and otherwise reads once, few, many or a size class.

TRBD1	TRBV5-6	TRBJ1-2	once	CASRRTGGDVGGYTF	TGTGCCAGCAGACGGACAGGGGGCGACGTTGGTGGCTACACCTTC
-	TRBV4-1	TRBJ1-2	-	CASRRGGEGYTF	TGCGCCAGCAGGAGGGGGGGCGAGGGCTACACCTTC
TRBD1	TRBV25-1	TRBJ1-1	few	CASRPVPGQANTEAFF	TGTGCCAGCAGACCCGTACCCGGACAGGCGAACACTGAAGCTTTCTTT
-	TRBV7-9	TRBJ2-1	-	CASSPPRGYSYNEQFF	TGTGCCAGCAGCCCTCCCCGCGGTTACTCCTACAATGAGCAGTTCTTC
-	TRBV7-9	TRBJ2-2	-	CASSSTQGFLNTGELFF	TGTGCCAGCAGCTCAACGCAGGGGTTCCTGAACACCGGGGAGCTGTTTTTT
-	TRBV18	TRBJ1-1	-	CASSSLGGNTEAFF	TGTGCCAGCTCCTCCCTGGGAGGGAACACTGAAGCTTTCTTT
-	TRBV5-4	TRBJ1-5	-	CASSNGGEQPQHF	TGTGCCAGCAGCAACGGAGGGGAGCAGCCCCAGCATTTT
TRBD1	TRBV4-3	TRBJ1-2	-	CASSQGQVHGYTF	TGCGCCAGCAGCCAGGGACAGGTTCATGGCTACACCTTC
-	TRBV30	TRBJ1-2	once	CAWSVGGVFSNYGYTF	TGTGCCTGGAGTGTAGGCGGCGTCTTCTCTAACTATGGCTACACCTTC
-	TRBV7-2	TRBJ1-2	few	CASSSPRGNYGYTF	TGTGCCAGCAGCTCGCCAAGGGGTAACTATGGCTACACCTTC
-	TRBV6-1	TRBJ2-5	-	CASSESGRETQYF	TGTGCCAGCAGTGAATCAGGTCGTGAGACCCAGTACTTC
TRBD1	TRBV7-9	TRBJ2-7	-	CSSSDDRGVTYEQYF	TGTTCCAGCAGCGATGACAGGGGGGTAACCTACGAGCAGTACTTC
TRBD2	TRBV5-1	TRBJ2-3	-	CASSLGTGGTRKTDTQYF	TGCGCCAGCAGCTTGGGGACGGGCGGGACTAGGAAAACAGATACGCAGTATTTT
TRBD1	TRBV5-1	TRBJ2-7	-	CASSLEGRGYDEQYF	TGCGCCAGCAGCTTGGAGGGCAGGGGGTACGACGAGCAGTACTTC
TRBD1	TRBV9	TRBJ2-7	-	CASSPKPGQTYEQYF	TGTGCCAGCAGCCCGAAGCCGGGACAGACCTACGAGCAGTACTTC
-	TRBV28	TRBJ2-7	-	CASSLMAEQYF	TGTGCCAGCAGTTTAATGGCAGAGCAGTACTTC
-	TRBV9	TRBJ2-5	-	CASTPGGFFGETQYF	TGTGCCAGCACCCCCGGTGGTTTTTTCGGAGAGACCCAGTACTTC
TRBD2	TRBV5-1	TRBJ2-1	-	CASSLSGRGDEQFF	TGCGCCAGCAGCTTAAGCGGGAGAGGCGATGAGCAGTTCTTC
-	TRBV5-1	TRBJ2-2	-	CASSLDRVNTGELFF	TGCGCCAGCAGCTTGGACAGGGTCAACACCGGGGAGCTGTTTTTT
TRBD2	TRBV6-6	TRBJ2-1	-	CASSLGTSVNNEQFF	TGTGCCAGCAGCCTGGGGACTAGCGTCAACAATGAGCAGTTCTTC
-	TRBV7-3	TRBJ2-2	few	CASSLGDRNTGELFF	TGTGCCAGCAGCTTAGGTGACAGAAACACCGGGGAGCTGTTTTTT
-	TRBV5-3	TRBJ2-5	-	CARNLDGSQETQYF	TGTGCCAGAAACCTCGACGGGAGCCAAGAGACCCAGTACTTC
-	TRBV5-4	TRBJ2-3	-	CASSEEVGSRADTQYF	TGTGCCAGCAGCGAGGAGGTAGGAAGCCGCGCAGATACGCAGTATTTT
TRBD2	TRBV28	TRBJ2-2	once	CASSTASSGVGTGELFF	TGTGCCAGCAGTACCGCTAGTAGCGGGGTCGGCACCGGGGAGCTGTTTTTT
TRBD2	TRBV10-3	TRBJ2-7	-	CAISDLTSGSYEQYF	TGTGCCATCAGTGATCTCACTAGCGGATCCTACGAGCAGTACTTC
TRBD2	TRBV27	TRBJ2-1	few	CASSFGTSGYNEQFF	TGTGCCAGCAGTTTTGGGACTAGCGGTTACAATGAGCAGTTCTTC
-	TRBV4-1	TRBJ2-6	few	CASSQAEGSGANVLTF	TGCGCCAGCAGCCAAGCAGAGGGTTCTGGGGCCAACGTCCTGACTTTC
-	TRBV5-6	TRBJ2-7	-	CASSSGNYEQYF	TGTGCCAGCAGCTCGGGGAACTACGAGCAGTACTTC
-	TRBV7-6	TRBJ1-3	-	CASSPVRGNTIYF	TGTGCCAGCAGCCCAGTTCGTGGAAACACCATATATTTT
-	TRBV4-2	TRBJ2-2	-	CASSPDRSNTGELFF	TGTGCCAGCAGCCCGGACAGATCGAACACCGGGGAGCTGTTTTTT
-	TRBV25-1	TRBJ2-1	once	CASRPPGGNNEQFF	TGTGCCAGCAGACCCCCGGGGGGCAACAATGAGCAGTTCTTC
-	TRBV7-9	TRBJ1-4	-	CATKGGASEKLFF	TGTGCCACCAAGGGGGGGGCGAGTGAAAAACTGTTTTTT
-	TRBV4-3	TRBJ1-1	-	CASSQEGLLNTEAFF	TGCGCCAGCAGCCAAGAGGGACTGTTGAACACTGAAGCTTTCTTT
TRBD2	TRBV9	TRBJ2-3	-	CASSFRPGLAGERDTQYF	TGTGCCAGCAGCTTTCGTCCCGGACTAGCGGGGGAGCGCGATACGCAGTATTTT
TRBD1	TRBV18	TRBJ1-1	once	CASSPGTGGYSTEAFF	TGTGCCAGCTCACCGGGGACAGGGGGATATAGCACTGAAGCTTTCTTT
-	TRBV2	TRBJ2-3	-	CASSGRQTSTDTQYF	TGTGCCAGCAGCGGCCGACAGACTAGCACAGATACGCAGTATTTT
-	TRBV7-2	TRBJ2-5	-	CASRPGVWETQYF	TGTGCCAGCAGGCCCGGGGTGTGGGAGACCCAGTACTTC
-	TRBV4-1	TRBJ1-5	-	CASSPRGGAETSYQPQHF	TGCGCCAGCAGCCCTAGAGGCGGGGCGGAAACCTCCTATCAGCCCCAGCATTTT
TRBD2	TRBV5-4	TRBJ2-3	-	CASSGGLAADTQYF	TGTGCCAGCAGCGGGGGACTAGCTGCAGATACGCAGTATTTT
-	TRBV11-2	TRBJ1-5	-	CASSLAQSQPQHF	TGTGCCAGCAGCTTAGCTCAGTCCCAGCCCCAGCATTTT
-	TRBV7-8	TRBJ1-5	-	CASSAHRVSNQPQHF	TGTGCCAGCAGCGCTCACAGGGTTAGCAATCAGCCCCAGCATTTT
TRBD2	TRBV10-3	TRBJ2-7	-	CAISESGGGRYEQYF	TGTGCCATCAGTGAGTCCGGGGGCGGGAGGTACGAGCAGTACTTC
TRBD2	TRBV18	TRBJ2-1	few	CASSPRLAGGLEQFF	TGTGCCAGCTCACCAAGGCTAGCGGGGGGGCTTGAGCAGTTCTTC
-	TRBV7-2	TRBJ2-2	few	CASRRVWNTGELFF	TGTGCCAGTCGAAGAGTGTGGAACACCGGGGAGCTGTTTTTT
-	TRBV7-5	TRBJ2-7	-	CAQIRGPREQYF	TGTGCCCAAATAAGGGGGCCGAGGGAGCAGTACTTC
TRBD2	TRBV9	TRBJ2-1	-	CASSGVASGGDEQFF	TGTGCCAGCAGCGGAGTGGCTAGCGGGGGGGATGAGCAGTTCTTC
TRBD2	TRBV29-1	TRBJ2-3	-	CSVGASGGPDTQYF	TGCAGCGTTGGGGCTAGCGGGGGCCCTGATACGCAGTATTTT
-	TRBV9	TRBJ2-3	-	CASSVALRADTQYF	TGTGCCAGCAGCGTAGCTCTCCGGGCAGATACGCAGTATTTT
-	TRBV11-2	TRBJ2-3	-	CASSLVRASDTQYF	TGTGCCAGCAGCTTAGTGCGAGCCTCAGATACGCAGTATTTT
-	TRBV7-9	TRBJ2-7	-	CASSLFAGLSYEQYF	TGTGCCAGCAGCTTATTTGCTGGGCTTTCCTACGAGCAGTACTTC
-	TRBV2	TRBJ2-7	-	CASFEATSYEQYF	TGTGCCAGCTTTGAAGCGACTTCCTACGAGCAGTACTTC
-	TRBV6-6	TRBJ2-7	-	CASSSGGSSYEQYF	TGTGCCAGCAGTTCCGGTGGGAGCTCCTACGAGCAGTACTTC
-	TRBV6-1	TRBJ1-2	-	CASTDSLYGYTF	TGTGCCAGCACGGACAGCCTCTATGGCTACACCTTC
-	TRBV19	TRBJ1-6	-	CASTDRNFEGSPLHF	TGTGCCAGTACCGACCGGAACTTCGAGGGTTCACCCCTCCACTTT
TRBD2	TRBV19	TRBJ2-3	-	CASMELAGGTDTQYF	TGTGCCAGTATGGAGCTCGCGGGGGGCACAGATACGCAGTATTTT
TRBD2	TRBV19	TRBJ2-2	few	CASSIRSGRSAGELFF	TGTGCCAGTAGTATCCGGAGCGGGAGAAGCGCCGGGGAGCTGTTTTTT